The T cell receptor (beta chain) under discussion was sequenced for a study of CD8+ T cells in alopecia areata. V shed 2 bases and J shed 1 base, with 5 bases lying between them. The germline CDR1 and CDR2 sequences are GTSNPN and SVGIG (reference sequence). The CDR3 spans 12 residues. Extracted from the samples, RNA was reverse transcribed into cDNA to serve as the sequencing template. Only in-frame clones appear in the TCRdb table, and some are missing; sequencing was by immunoSEQ multiplex PCR. The sample consists of about 220,000 clones, under 60% of them appearing once. A remark on this clone: No antigen is known for it.

Documented treatment: oral pan-JAK inhibitor, 5-10 mg twice daily. Alopecia areata patients provided lesional scalp punch biopsies and peripheral blood, both collected for the study. Study findings and constraints: Tofacitinib significantly decreased scalp clonality and expanded CD8+ clones among top 100. TCR sharing was clearer in mice than between patients, perhaps partly owing to patient HLA diversity. Scalp sample sequencing also detects resident alphabeta T cells of normal skin.

The gene calls are TRBV30 and TRBJ1-1; no reliable D call. The sequence was obtained from a human donor with alopecia areata. The sequencing used CD4+ T cells sorted from blood, collected at week 4, from a patient treated with tofacitinib. This CDR3 reads CAWSTANTEAFF. The CDR3 DNA is TGTGCCTGGAGTACAGCGAACACTGAAGCTTTCTTT.